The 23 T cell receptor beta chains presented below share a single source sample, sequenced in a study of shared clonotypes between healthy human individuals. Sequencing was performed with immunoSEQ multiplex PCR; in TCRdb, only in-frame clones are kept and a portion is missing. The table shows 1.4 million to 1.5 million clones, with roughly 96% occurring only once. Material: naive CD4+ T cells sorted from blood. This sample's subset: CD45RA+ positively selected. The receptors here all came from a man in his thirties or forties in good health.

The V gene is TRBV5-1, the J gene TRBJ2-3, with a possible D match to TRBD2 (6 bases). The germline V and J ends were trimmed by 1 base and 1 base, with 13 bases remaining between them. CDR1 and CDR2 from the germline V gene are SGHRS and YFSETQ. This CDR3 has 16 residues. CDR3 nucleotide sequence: TGCGCCAGCAGCTTGATGGGGGGTCCGGGCACAGATACGCAGTATTTT. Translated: CASSLMGGPGTDTQYF.

The DNA for the CDR3 is TGTGCCAGCAGCTTGAGCCCCCTTGAAACTGAAGCTTTCTTT. Its translation is CASSLSPLETEAFF. The chain employs TRBV5-4 and TRBJ1-1; D gene uncertain. V was clipped by 1 base and J by 5 bases, with 12 bases between them. The CDR3 consists of 14 residues. CDR1 is SGHNT and CDR2 is YYREEE in the germline V gene (reference sequence).

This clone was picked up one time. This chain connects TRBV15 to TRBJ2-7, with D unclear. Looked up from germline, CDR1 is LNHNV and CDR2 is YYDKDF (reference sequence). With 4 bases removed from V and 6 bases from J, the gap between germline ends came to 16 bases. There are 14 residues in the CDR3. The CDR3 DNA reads TGTGCCACCAGCACAGGTGGCGGCTTCCTCGAGCAGTACTTC. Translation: CATSTGGGFLEQYF. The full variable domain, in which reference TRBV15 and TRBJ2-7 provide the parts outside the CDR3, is DAMVIQNPRYQVTQFGKPVTLSCSQTLNHNVMYWYQQKSSQAPKLLFHYYDKDFNNEADTPDNFQSRRPNTSFCFLDIRSPGLGDTAMYLCATSTGGGFLEQYFGPGTRLTVT.

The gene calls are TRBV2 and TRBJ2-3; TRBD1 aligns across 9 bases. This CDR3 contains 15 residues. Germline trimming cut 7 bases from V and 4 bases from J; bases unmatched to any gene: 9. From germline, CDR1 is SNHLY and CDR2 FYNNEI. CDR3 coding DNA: TGTGCCAGCATCCTCGGGACAGGGAGGTCAGATACGCAGTATTTT. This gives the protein CASILGTGRSDTQYF.

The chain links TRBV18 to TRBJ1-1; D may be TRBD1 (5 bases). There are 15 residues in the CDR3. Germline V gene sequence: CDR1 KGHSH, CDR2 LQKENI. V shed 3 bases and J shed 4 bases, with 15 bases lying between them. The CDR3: CASSPKANGGTEAFF. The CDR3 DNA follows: TGTGCCAGCTCACCGAAAGCAAACGGGGGCACTGAAGCTTTCTTT.

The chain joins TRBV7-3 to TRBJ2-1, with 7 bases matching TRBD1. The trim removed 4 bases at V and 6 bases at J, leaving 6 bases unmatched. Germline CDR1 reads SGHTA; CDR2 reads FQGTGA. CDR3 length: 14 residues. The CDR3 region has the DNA TGTGCCAGCAGCTCTTTAACAGGGGTCAATGAGCAGTTCTTC. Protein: CASSSLTGVNEQFF.

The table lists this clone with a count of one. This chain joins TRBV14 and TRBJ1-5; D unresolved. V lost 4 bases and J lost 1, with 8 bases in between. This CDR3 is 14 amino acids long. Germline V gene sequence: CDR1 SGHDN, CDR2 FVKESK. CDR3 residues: CASSRRGSNQPQHF. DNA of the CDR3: TGTGCCAGCAGCCGACGGGGAAGCAATCAGCCCCAGCATTTT.

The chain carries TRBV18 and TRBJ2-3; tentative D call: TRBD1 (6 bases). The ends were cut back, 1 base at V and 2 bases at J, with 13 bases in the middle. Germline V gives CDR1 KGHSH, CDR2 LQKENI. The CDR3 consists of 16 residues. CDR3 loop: CASSPQLGTTTDTQYF. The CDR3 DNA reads TGTGCCAGCTCACCACAATTAGGGACAACCACAGATACGCAGTATTTT.

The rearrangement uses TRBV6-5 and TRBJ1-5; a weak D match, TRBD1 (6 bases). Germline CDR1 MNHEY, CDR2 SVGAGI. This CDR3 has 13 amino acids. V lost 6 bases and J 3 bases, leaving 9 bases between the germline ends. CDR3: CASSRGHNQPQHF. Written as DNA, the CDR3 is TGTGCCAGCAGCAGGGGACACAATCAGCCCCAGCATTTT.

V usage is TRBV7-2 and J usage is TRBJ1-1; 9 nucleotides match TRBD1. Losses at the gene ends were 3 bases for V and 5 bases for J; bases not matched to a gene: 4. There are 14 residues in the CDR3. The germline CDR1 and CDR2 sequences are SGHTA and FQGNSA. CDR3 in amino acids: CASSFDRGGTEAFF. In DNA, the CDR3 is TGTGCCAGCAGCTTCGACAGGGGGGGGACTGAAGCTTTCTTT.

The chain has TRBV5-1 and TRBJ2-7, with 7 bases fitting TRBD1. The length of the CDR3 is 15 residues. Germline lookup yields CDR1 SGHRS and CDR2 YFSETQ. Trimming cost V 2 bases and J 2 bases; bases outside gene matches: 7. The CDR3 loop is CASSFLGGKTYEQYF. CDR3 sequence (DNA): TGCGCCAGCAGCTTCTTAGGGGGCAAAACCTACGAGCAGTACTTC.

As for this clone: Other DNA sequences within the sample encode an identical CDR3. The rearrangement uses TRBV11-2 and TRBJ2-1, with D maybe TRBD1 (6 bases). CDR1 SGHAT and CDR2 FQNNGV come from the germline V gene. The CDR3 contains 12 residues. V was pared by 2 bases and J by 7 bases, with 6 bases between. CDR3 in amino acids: CASSLQGNEQFF. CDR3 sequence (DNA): TGTGCCAGCAGCTTACAGGGGAATGAGCAGTTCTTC.

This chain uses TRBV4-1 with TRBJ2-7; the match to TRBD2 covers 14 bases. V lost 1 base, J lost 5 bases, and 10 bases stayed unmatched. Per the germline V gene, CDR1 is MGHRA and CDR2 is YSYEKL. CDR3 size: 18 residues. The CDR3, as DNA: TGCGCCAGCAGCCAAGCCGCGGGGGGACTAGCGGGAGACCACGAGCAGTACTTC. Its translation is CASSQAAGGLAGDHEQYF.

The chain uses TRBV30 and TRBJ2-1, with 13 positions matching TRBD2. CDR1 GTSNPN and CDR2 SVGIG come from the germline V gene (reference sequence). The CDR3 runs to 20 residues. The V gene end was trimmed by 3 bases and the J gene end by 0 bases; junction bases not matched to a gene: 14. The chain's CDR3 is CAWSVGAGTSGTHSYNEQFF. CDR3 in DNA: TGTGCCTGGAGCGTAGGTGCCGGGACTAGCGGGACCCACTCCTACAATGAGCAGTTCTTC.

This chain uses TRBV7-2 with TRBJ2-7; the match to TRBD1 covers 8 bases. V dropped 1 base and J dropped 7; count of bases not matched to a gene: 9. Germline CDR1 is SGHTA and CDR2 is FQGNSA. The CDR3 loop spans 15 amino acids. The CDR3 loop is CASSLGTGSLGEQYF. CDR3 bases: TGTGCCAGCAGCTTAGGGACAGGGTCATTGGGGGAGCAGTACTTC.

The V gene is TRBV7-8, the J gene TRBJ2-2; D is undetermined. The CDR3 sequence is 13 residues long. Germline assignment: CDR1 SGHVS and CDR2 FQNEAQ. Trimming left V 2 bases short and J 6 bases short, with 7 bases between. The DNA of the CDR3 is TGTGCCAGCAGCTTACAGCTGGCCGGGGAGCTGTTTTTT. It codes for CASSLQLAGELFF.

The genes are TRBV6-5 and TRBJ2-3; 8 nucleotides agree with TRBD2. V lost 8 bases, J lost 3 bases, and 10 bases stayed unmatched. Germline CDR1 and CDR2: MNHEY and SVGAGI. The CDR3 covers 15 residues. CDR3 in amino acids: CASGIAGLRTDTQYF. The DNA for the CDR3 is TGTGCCAGCGGAATAGCGGGATTGCGGACAGATACGCAGTATTTT.

The CDR3 DNA sequence: TGCGCCAGCAGCTCCGACTCGGAAAACATTCAGTACTTC. It encodes CASSSDSENIQYF. This sequence joins TRBV5-1 and TRBJ2-4; D call uncertain. Germline lookup yields CDR1 SGHRS and CDR2 YFSETQ. The CDR3 loop spans 13 amino acids. V was pared by 3 bases and J by 5 bases, with 9 bases between.

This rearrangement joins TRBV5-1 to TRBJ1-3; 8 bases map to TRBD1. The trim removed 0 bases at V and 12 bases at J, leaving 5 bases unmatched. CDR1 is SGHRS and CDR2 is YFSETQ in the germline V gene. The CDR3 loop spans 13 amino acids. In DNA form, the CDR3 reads TGCGCCAGCAGCTTGGGCGGACAGGGAAGCATATATTTT. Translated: CASSLGGQGSIYF.

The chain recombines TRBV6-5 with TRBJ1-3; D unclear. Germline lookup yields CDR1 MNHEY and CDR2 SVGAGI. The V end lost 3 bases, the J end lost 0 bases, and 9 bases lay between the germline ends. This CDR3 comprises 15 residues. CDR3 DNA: TGTGCCAGCAGTTATCAAGGGAGCTCTGGAAACACCATATATTTT. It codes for CASSYQGSSGNTIYF.

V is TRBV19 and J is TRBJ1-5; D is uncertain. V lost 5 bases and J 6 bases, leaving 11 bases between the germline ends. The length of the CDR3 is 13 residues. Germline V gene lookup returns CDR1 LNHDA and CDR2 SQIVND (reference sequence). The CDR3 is CASSGVPGQPQHF. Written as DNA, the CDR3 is TGTGCCAGTAGTGGGGTGCCGGGTCAGCCCCAGCATTTT.

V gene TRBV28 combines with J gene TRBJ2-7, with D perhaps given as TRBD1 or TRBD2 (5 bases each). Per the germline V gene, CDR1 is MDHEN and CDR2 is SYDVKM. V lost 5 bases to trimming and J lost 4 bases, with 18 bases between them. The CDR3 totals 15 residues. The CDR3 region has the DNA TGTGCCAGCAGTCACTCCGGGACCGCAGGGTACGAGCAGTACTTC. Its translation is CASSHSGTAGYEQYF.

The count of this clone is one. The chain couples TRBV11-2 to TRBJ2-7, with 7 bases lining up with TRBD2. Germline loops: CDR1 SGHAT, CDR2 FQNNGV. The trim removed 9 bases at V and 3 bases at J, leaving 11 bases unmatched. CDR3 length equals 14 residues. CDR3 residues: CASRHLKRGYEQYF. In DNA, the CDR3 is TGTGCCAGTAGACACCTCAAGCGGGGCTACGAGCAGTACTTC.